These 26 T cell receptor beta chains share one sample of origin, sequenced in a study of T cell responses to AZD1222 COVID-19 vaccine. Repertoires were generated with immunoSEQ multiplex PCR, while TCRdb's copy carries only in-frame clones and drops some. The table records over 95,000 clones, more than 75% of them present only once. The sample in question was peripheral blood, obtained on day 0 of AZD1222 vaccination. The origin of the receptors is an adult in good health.

The J gene is TRBJ1-1, the V gene TRBV12-3 or TRBV12-4, with 9 bases that match TRBD1. After removal of 5 bases from V and 8 bases from J, the junction contained 6 bases not matched to a gene. The CDR3 extends over 13 amino acids. The CDR3: CASSLGQGLEAFF. In DNA, the CDR3 is TGTGCCAGCAGTCTAGGACAGGGGCTAGAAGCTTTCTTT.

This chain links TRBV2 with TRBJ1-4; 8 bases match TRBD1. This CDR3 has 13 residues. The V gene end was trimmed by 1 base and the J gene end by 12 bases; junction bases not matched to a gene: 4. The germline gives CDR1 SNHLY, CDR2 FYNNEI. The DNA of the CDR3 is TGTGCCAGCAGTGAAGTCGGACAGGGCGAACTGTTTTTT. Amino acids: CASSEVGQGELFF.

V gene TRBV19 combines with J gene TRBJ1-1; D unclear. Trimming left V 5 bases short and J 0 bases short, with 7 bases between. The CDR3 is made up of 13 amino acids. Germline assignment: CDR1 LNHDA and CDR2 SQIVND (reference sequence). CDR3: CASSLGLNTEAFF. CDR3 coding DNA: TGTGCCAGTAGTCTCGGACTGAACACTGAAGCTTTCTTT.

The chain has TRBV2 and TRBJ2-5; maybe TRBD1 (6 bases). The CDR3 is 13 residues long. Trimming took off 2 bases at V and 5 bases at J, with 9 bases between the two ends. Germline V gene data show CDR1 as SNHLY and CDR2 as FYNNEI. The CDR3 sequence is CASSETGPETQYF. CDR3 DNA: TGTGCCAGCAGTGAAACAGGGCCGGAGACCCAGTACTTC.

The rearrangement links TRBV5-5 to TRBJ2-3; a possible D gene is TRBD1 (6 bases). V was trimmed by 5 bases and J by 3 bases, leaving 13 bases between them. CDR1 SGHKS and CDR2 YYEKEE come from the germline V gene (reference sequence). The CDR3 is 14 residues long. For the CDR3, the DNA is TGTGCCAGCAGACGACAGGAGATAACAGATACGCAGTATTTT. Amino acid sequence: CASRRQEITDTQYF.

J is TRBJ1-4 and V is TRBV27, with unresolved D. V was shortened by 2 bases and J by 0 bases, with 7 bases between the two germline ends. Germline V gives CDR1 MNHEY, CDR2 SMNVEV (reference sequence). The CDR3 length is 15 residues. DNA of the CDR3: TGTGCCAGCAGTTTAGTTCCAGCAACTAATGAAAAACTGTTTTTT. This gives the protein CASSLVPATNEKLFF.

J is TRBJ2-2 and V is TRBV27, with no clear D. The CDR3 is 13 residues long. Germline V gene lookup returns CDR1 MNHEY and CDR2 SMNVEV (reference sequence). Trimming took 3 bases from V and 7 from J, leaving 9 bases between them. The CDR3 coding sequence is TGTGCCAGCAGTTTCCTATTTGTCGGGGAGCTGTTTTTT. Protein product: CASSFLFVGELFF.

The V call is TRBV7-9, the J call TRBJ1-1, with D uncertain. V was clipped by 1 base and J by 8 bases, with 11 bases between them. Per germline, CDR1 SEHNR and CDR2 FQNEAQ (reference sequence). The CDR3 is 13 residues long. As DNA, the CDR3 is TGTGCCAGCAGCTTAGGGGCAGCGCTCGAAGCTTTCTTT. The encoded protein is CASSLGAALEAFF.

This chain connects TRBV11-3 to TRBJ2-1, with D possibly being TRBD1 or TRBD2 (5 bases each). Trimming pared 1 base from V and 5 bases from J, leaving 15 bases between. CDR3 length: 16 residues. The germline CDR1 and CDR2 sequences are SGHNT and YENEEA. The CDR3 nucleotides are TGTGCCAGCAGCTTAGGTTGGGGGTCAGGAAACAATGAGCAGTTCTTC. The encoded protein is CASSLGWGSGNNEQFF. Looking up the rest from reference TRBV11-3 and TRBJ2-1 gives the full variable domain: EAGVVQSPRYKIIEKKQPVAFWCNPISGHNTLYWYLQNLGQGPELLIRYENEEAVDDSQLPKDRFSAERLKGVDSTLKIQPAELGDSAVYLCASSLGWGSGNNEQFFGPGTRLTVL.

V gene TRBV6-5 combines with J gene TRBJ1-4, with unresolved D. CDR1 is MNHEY and CDR2 is SVGAGI in the germline V gene. V was pared by 6 bases and J by 0 bases, with 8 bases between. CDR3 length equals 14 residues. CDR3 in DNA: TGTGCCAGCAGGCCTTTTTCAACTAATGAAAAACTGTTTTTT. Amino acid sequence: CASRPFSTNEKLFF.

With regard to this clone: At the DNA level, this CDR3 is encoded by other sequences in the same sample as well. The genes are TRBV7-2 and TRBJ1-2; a weak D match, TRBD1 (6 bases). Germline CDR1 SGHTA, CDR2 FQGNSA. The ends were cut back, 3 bases at V and 2 bases at J, with 7 bases in the middle. This CDR3 contains 13 residues. CDR3 sequence: CASSFGTNYGYTF. CDR3 DNA sequence: TGTGCCAGCAGCTTCGGGACAAACTATGGCTACACCTTC.

This clone has just a few counts. This chain connects TRBV4-2 to TRBJ2-1, with D perhaps being TRBD1 or TRBD2 (7 bases each). Germline loops: CDR1 LGHNA, CDR2 YNFKEQ. The CDR3 is 21 amino acids. Trimming removed 0 bases at V and 5 bases at J, with 29 bases between. The CDR3 loop is CASSQDRPFGGGGSIHNEQFF. The CDR3 nucleotides are TGTGCCAGCAGCCAAGACAGGCCCTTTGGAGGGGGCGGGAGTATCCACAATGAGCAGTTCTTC.

V is TRBV29-1 and J is TRBJ2-5; perhaps TRBD1 as D (6 bases). V was trimmed by 5 bases and J by 2 bases, leaving 15 bases between them. The germline gives CDR1 SQVTM, CDR2 ANQGSEA. CDR3 length: 14 amino acids. The CDR3 protein is CSVNPGHNQETQYF. CDR3 nucleotide sequence: TGCAGCGTTAATCCGGGACACAATCAAGAGACCCAGTACTTC.

V gene TRBV10-3 combines with J gene TRBJ1-1, with D possibly matching TRBD1 (5 bases). Germline assignment: CDR1 ENHRY and CDR2 SYGVKD. The CDR3 spans 13 residues. Trimming removed 3 bases at V and 5 bases at J, with 10 bases between. The CDR3 spells CAISDRVETEAFF. CDR3 nucleotide sequence: TGTGCCATCAGTGACAGGGTGGAAACTGAAGCTTTCTTT.

The chain couples TRBV28 to TRBJ1-6; TRBD1 matches 11 bases. In germline, CDR1 is MDHEN, CDR2 SYDVKM. The CDR3 sequence is 15 residues long. The V and J ends lost 5 bases and 10 bases, in that order; junction bases with no gene match: 7. The CDR3 DNA reads TGTGCCAGCAGTCCAGCGGACAGGGGGCTGTCACCCCTCCACTTT. Its protein product is CASSPADRGLSPLHF.

This chain links TRBV27 with TRBJ2-3; no definite D call. Germline V CDR1 and CDR2: MNHEY, SMNVEV (reference sequence). V was pared by 2 bases and J by 8 bases, with 5 bases between. The CDR3 covers 11 residues. CDR3 amino acids: CASSLMGTQYF. The CDR3 coding sequence is TGTGCCAGCAGTTTAATGGGTACGCAGTATTTT.

The chain couples TRBV5-1 to TRBJ2-1, with unresolved D. V was pared by 2 bases and J by 5 bases, with 8 bases between. The CDR3 has 13 residues. Germline values: CDR1 SGHRS, CDR2 YFSETQ. DNA of the CDR3: TGCGCCAGCAGCTTCGAAAGGCACAATGAGCAGTTCTTC. Its translation is CASSFERHNEQFF.

The J gene is TRBJ1-2, the V gene TRBV7-3; 7 bases are shared with TRBD1. The CDR3 runs to 15 residues. CDR1 is SGHTA and CDR2 is FQGTGA in the germline V gene. J lost 2 bases, V lost 2 bases, and 5 bases had no gene match. CDR3 bases: TGTGCCAGCAGCTTATCTGGACAGGAAAACTATGGCTACACCTTC. It specifies CASSLSGQENYGYTF.

This chain uses TRBV7-8 with TRBJ2-2; perhaps TRBD2 as D (6 bases). The V end was cut by 6 bases, the J end by 3 bases, with 17 bases between. Germline V gives CDR1 SGHVS, CDR2 FQNEAQ. This CDR3 comprises 16 residues. CDR3 in amino acids: CASSSSGEWYTGELFF. As DNA, the CDR3 is TGTGCCAGCAGTTCCTCGGGAGAGTGGTACACCGGGGAGCTGTTTTTT.

This chain connects TRBV28 to TRBJ2-1; 7 nucleotides match TRBD2. The V and J ends lost 2 bases and 7 bases, in that order; junction bases with no gene match: 5. This CDR3 is 14 amino acids long. The germline V gene encodes CDR1 MDHEN and CDR2 SYDVKM. The CDR3 coding sequence is TGTGCCAGCAGTTTAGCGGGAGCTTTGAATGAGCAGTTCTTC. It encodes CASSLAGALNEQFF.

V usage is TRBV4-3 and J usage is TRBJ1-4; no clear D gene. This CDR3 comprises 16 residues. CDR1 is LGHNA and CDR2 is YSLEER in the germline V gene. V lost 0 bases and J 1 base, leaving 9 bases between the germline ends. The CDR3 nucleotides are TGCGCCAGCAGCCAAGATGGAGTATTAACTAATGAAAAACTGTTTTTT. It specifies CASSQDGVLTNEKLFF.

The chain employs TRBV28 and TRBJ1-5; 7 nucleotides match TRBD1. The V gene's germline CDR1 is MDHEN and CDR2 SYDVKM. The CDR3 covers 13 residues. Unmatched junction bases numbered 6, after V lost 10 bases and J lost 3 bases. Here the CDR3 DNA reads TGTGCCATTAAAGACAGGGTCAATCAGCCCCAGCATTTT. It translates to CAIKDRVNQPQHF.

This sequence joins TRBV27 and TRBJ2-7, with 7 bases lining up with TRBD2. CDR1 is MNHEY and CDR2 is SMNVEV in the germline V gene (reference sequence). This CDR3 is 14 amino acids long. The J segment lost 0 bases and the V segment lost 3 bases, leaving 2 bases of the junction unmatched. DNA for the CDR3: TGTGCCAGCAGTTTGGGGGACTACTCCTACGAGCAGTACTTC. As protein: CASSLGDYSYEQYF.

The chain uses TRBV30 and TRBJ1-2; 7 positions agree with TRBD1. The CDR3 covers 14 residues. V lost 0 bases, J lost 8 bases, and 9 bases stayed unmatched. Germline V gene data show CDR1 as GTSNPN and CDR2 as SVGIG (reference sequence). CDR3 DNA: TGTGCCTGGAGTGTACGGGCAGGGGGATCAGGCTACACCTTC. Translating gives CAWSVRAGGSGYTF.

This chain joins TRBV6-5 and TRBJ1-1; D uncertain. The V end lost 2 bases, the J end lost 4 bases, and 14 bases lay between the germline ends. Germline CDR1 is MNHEY and CDR2 is SVGAGI. This CDR3 has 15 amino acids. In DNA form, the CDR3 reads TGTGCCAGCAGTTACCCTATAAGGTTTGGCACTGAAGCTTTCTTT. Protein product: CASSYPIRFGTEAFF.

This chain links TRBV7-9 with TRBJ2-7; weak D call: TRBD2 (5 bases). V shed 3 bases and J shed 0 bases, with 6 bases lying between them. The CDR3 is made up of 13 amino acids. The germline V gene has CDR1 SEHNR and CDR2 FQNEAQ (reference sequence). The CDR3 coding sequence is TGTGCCAGCAGCTTTGCGGGCTCCTACGAGCAGTACTTC. Protein sequence: CASSFAGSYEQYF. Supplemented by reference TRBV7-9 and TRBJ2-7, the full variable domain reads DTGVSQNPRHKITKRGQNVTFRCDPISEHNRLYWYRQTLGQGPEFLTYFQNEAQLEKSRLLSDRFSAERPKGSFSTLEIQRTEQGDSAMYLCASSFAGSYEQYFGPGTRLTVT.